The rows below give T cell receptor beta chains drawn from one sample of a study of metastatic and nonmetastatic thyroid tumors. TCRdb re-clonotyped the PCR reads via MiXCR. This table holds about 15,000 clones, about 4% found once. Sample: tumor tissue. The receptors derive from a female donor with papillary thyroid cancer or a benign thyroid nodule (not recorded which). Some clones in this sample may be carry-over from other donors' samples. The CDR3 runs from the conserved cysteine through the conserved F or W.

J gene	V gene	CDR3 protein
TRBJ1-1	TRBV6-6	CASSYGGGVEGAFF
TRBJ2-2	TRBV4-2	CASSQAGGGPFELFF
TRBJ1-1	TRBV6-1	CASSEMADTEAFF
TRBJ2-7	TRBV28	CASSTNQRELVYF
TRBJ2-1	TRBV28	CASSYRDEQFF
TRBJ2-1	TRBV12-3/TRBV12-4	CASSLQVDSYNEQFF
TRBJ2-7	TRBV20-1	CSARDLAAYEQYF
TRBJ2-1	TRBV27	CASSRSEPGWSHQFF
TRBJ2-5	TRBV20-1	CSARDQGRFQETQYF
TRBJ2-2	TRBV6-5	CASSYSFDRGSGELFF
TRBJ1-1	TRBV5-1	CASSLRSTGAADSFF
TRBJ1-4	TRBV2	CASSLVVPPDEKLFF
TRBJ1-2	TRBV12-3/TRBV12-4	CASSLGRPDGYTF
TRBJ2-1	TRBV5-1	CASSFGGSDNEQFF
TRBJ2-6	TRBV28	CASSFFGWSSGANVLTF
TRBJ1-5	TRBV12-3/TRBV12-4	CASSFTGGYQPQHF
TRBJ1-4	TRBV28	CASSPRGWGRYNEKLFF
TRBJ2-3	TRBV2	CASRGQTLPDTQYF
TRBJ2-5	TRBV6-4	CASPGAGYQQTQYF
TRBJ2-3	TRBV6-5	CASSYGLAGGGVDTQYF
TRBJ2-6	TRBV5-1	CASSLGASGSNVLTF
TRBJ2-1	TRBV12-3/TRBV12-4	CASSPRASGSDEQFF
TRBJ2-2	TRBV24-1	CATRDGTGGRNTGELFF
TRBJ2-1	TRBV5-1	CASSRGAGFNEQFF
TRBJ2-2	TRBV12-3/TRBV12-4	CASSHWDRANTWELFF
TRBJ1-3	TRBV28	CASRRQGSGNTIYF
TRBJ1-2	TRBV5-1	CASSYRGQGSYGYTF
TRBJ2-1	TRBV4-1	CASSQVLWYEQFF
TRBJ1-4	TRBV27	CASVNPRDRGAEKLFF
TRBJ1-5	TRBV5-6	CASSSLGGEGEGEPQHF
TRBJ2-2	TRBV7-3	CASSLTGGTGPNTGELFF
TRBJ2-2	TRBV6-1	CASLGSDRANTGELFF
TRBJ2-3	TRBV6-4	CASSESGTSGTDTQYF
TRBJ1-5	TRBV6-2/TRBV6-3	CASSTQGSNQPQHF
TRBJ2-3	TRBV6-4	CASSYGLAGAYDTQYF
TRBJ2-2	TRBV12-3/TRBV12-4	CATTGEAGGTGELFF
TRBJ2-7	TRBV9	CASSVGATGLYEQYF
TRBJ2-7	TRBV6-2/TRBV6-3	CASSYSKGYEQYF
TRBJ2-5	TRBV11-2	CASSLDSFIAGGGETQYF
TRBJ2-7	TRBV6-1	CASTQPPDRDVNEQYF
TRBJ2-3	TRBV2	CASSGHRGSTSGRFIDTQYF
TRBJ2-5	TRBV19	CSSGETEETQYF
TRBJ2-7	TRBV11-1	CASSSFLAGDYEQHF
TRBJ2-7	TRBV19	CASSVSSGRFEAYEQYF
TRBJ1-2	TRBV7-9	CASSPDRSNYGYTF
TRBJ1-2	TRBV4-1	CASIQGRINYGYTF
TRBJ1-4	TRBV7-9	CASTPTMGRFNEKLFF
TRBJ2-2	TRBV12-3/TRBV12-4	CASTLPGQPNTGELFF